This T cell receptor (beta chain) derives from a study of beta chain features in type 1 diabetes. cDNA synthesis used the whole RNA isolate, giving expressed TCRB sequences. The repertoire was sequenced with immunoSEQ multiplex PCR; TCRdb's copy has only in-frame clones and lacks some. The sample carries under 400,000 clones, around an eighth recorded once. Sorted CD4+ subsets: naive, central memory, regulatory, stem cell-like memory (CD45RO/CCR7/CD25/CD127/CD95/CD27 panel). Broader study findings: There were fewer insertions and more deletions at the VDJ junctions of type 1 diabetes patients. Whatever favoring of shorter templates PCR might show would apply equally to patients and controls.

The V gene's germline CDR1 is SGHVS and CDR2 FQNEAQ. This CDR3 has 14 residues. Trimming cost V 5 bases and J 8 bases, with 18 bases left between them. Turning to this clone: What it recognizes is unknown.

This sequence originates from a man between 18 and 35 years old in good health. The sample consisted of naive CD4+ T cells from blood. The V call is TRBV7-8, the J call TRBJ1-1; TRBD1 is a possible D gene (5 bases). The CDR3 loop reads CASSVGANGAEAFF. The CDR3 bases are TGTGCCAGCAGCGTGGGCGCCAATGGGGCCGAAGCTTTCTTT.